The sequence of this TCR beta chain was determined in a study of neurological immune-mediated disorders. The method for making cDNA was 5'RACE, and it used 10-nucleotide random UMIs. TCRdb redid the calling of the 5' RACE reads with MiXCR, one entry per CDR3 protein. Of about 53,000 distinct CDR3 sequences listed, 15% to 20% are singletons. Germline V gene lookup returns CDR1 SNHLY and CDR2 FYNNEI. CDR3 length equals 13 residues. With 4 bases removed from V and 1 base from J, the gap between germline ends came to 4 bases. This clonotype was detected many times. The chain combines TRBV2 with TRBJ2-2, with D uncertain. The material sequenced was PBMCs. This clonotype originated in a man in his 60s in good health. This CDR3 is CASSVLNTGELFF. In DNA form, the CDR3 reads TGTGCCAGCAGTGTACTGAACACCGGGGAGCTGTTTTTT.